The 2 T cell receptor beta chains in this list originate from one sample, sequenced in a study of human T cells and chemical hapten exposure. RNA extraction used unfractionated whole blood as the source of total RNA. TCRdb re-called the 5' RACE reads through MiXCR, storing one row per CDR3 protein. Altogether 130,000 or so distinct CDR3 sequences are present, around 4% being singletons, with the ten largest covering 1.3% to 1.5%. The receptors here all came from a female donor in good health.

This clonotype was detected ten times or more. The chain recombines TRBV25-1 with TRBJ1-2; TRBD1 matches 7 bases. The germline gives CDR1 MGHDK, CDR2 SYGVNS. With V trimmed by 3 bases and J by 3 bases, 13 bases remained unmatched. The CDR3 contains 17 residues. CDR3 bases: TGTGCCAGCAGTGAGATAGGGGGCGGAGACAGGGACTATGGCTACACCTTC. Encoded protein: CASSEIGGGDRDYGYTF.

This clonotype was detected ten times or more. This chain connects TRBV7-2 to TRBJ1-1; the D gene is possibly TRBD1 (6 bases). V lost 3 bases, J lost 4 bases, and 12 bases lay in between. This CDR3 is built from 14 residues. Germline V gene sequence: CDR1 SGHTA, CDR2 FQGNSA. CDR3 nucleotide sequence: TGTGCCAGCAGCTTCACCGGGACACTCACTGAAGCTTTCTTT. This translates into CASSFTGTLTEAFF.